The 28 T cell receptor beta chains presented below share a single source sample, sequenced in a study of regulatory T cells in long-lasting Graves disease. Combining iRepertoire HTBI primers with Arm-PCR of CDR3 regions, the authors built TCR beta libraries. From the multiplex PCR reads, TCRdb called clonotypes with MiXCR, one entry per CDR3 protein. The table shows about 400,000 distinct CDR3 sequences, with less than 25% occurring only once. Time point described: persistent/refractory GD, antithyroid drugs over 5 years with positive TRAb. RNA isolated from PBMCs was used to make the TCR library. The sample was peripheral blood mononuclear cells (PBMCs), taken when the disease was refractory, from a patient treated with antithyroid drugs. Receptors were obtained from a female donor with Graves disease.

The V and J genes are TRBV4-3 and TRBJ1-2; 7 nucleotides line up with TRBD1. V shed 3 bases and J 4 bases; nucleotides not matched to a gene: 11. The CDR3 has 16 amino acids. Per the germline V gene, CDR1 is LGHNA and CDR2 is YSLEER. The CDR3 reads CASSHDEGTDIYGYTF. In nucleotides, the CDR3 is TGCGCCAGCAGCCATGATGAGGGGACAGACATCTATGGCTACACCTTC.

This clonotype has a count of ten or more. The chain has TRBV7-2 and TRBJ2-5; weak D call: TRBD2 (5 bases). In germline, CDR1 is SGHTA, CDR2 FQGNSA. V lost 6 bases and J lost 5, with 10 bases in between. CDR3 size: 12 residues. The CDR3, as DNA: TGTGCCAGCAGTTTATCGGGGGAGACCCAGTACTTC. This gives the protein CASSLSGETQYF.

The table lists this clonotype with many counts. The chain combines TRBV2 with TRBJ2-7, with D unclear. Germline CDR1 is SNHLY and CDR2 is FYNNEI. The CDR3 covers 14 residues. V gave up 2 bases and J gave up 2 bases, with 10 bases separating them. CDR3 bases: TGTGCCAGCAGTGAAATAGCTCCGACCTACGAGCAGTACTTC. Translation: CASSEIAPTYEQYF.

The chain carries TRBV6-4 and TRBJ2-6; D possibly corresponds to TRBD1 (6 bases). Germline V CDR1 and CDR2: MRHNA, SNTAGT. Deletions cut 4 bases from V and 0 bases from J, with 7 bases between. This CDR3 is 15 amino acids long. CDR3 nucleotides: TGTGCCAGCAGTGCGGACAGCTCTGGGGCCAACGTCCTGACTTTC. Its translation is CASSADSSGANVLTF.

The chain joins TRBV27 to TRBJ2-6; 7 bases align to TRBD2. CDR3 length: 17 residues. Germline V gene sequence: CDR1 MNHEY, CDR2 SMNVEV (reference sequence). V gave up 0 bases and J gave up 5 bases; unmatched junction bases: 7. The CDR3 bases are TGTGCCAGCAGTTTATCAGGGAGGGCTTTTAGGGCCAACGTCCTGACTTTC. It encodes CASSLSGRAFRANVLTF.

This clonotype was counted ten times or more. The chain employs TRBV12-3 or TRBV12-4 and TRBJ1-1; no clear D. This CDR3 has 15 amino acids. Trimming stripped 3 bases from V and 1 base from J, with 12 bases between. The CDR3 loop reads CASSLMRRGNTEAFF. The DNA of the CDR3 is TGTGCCAGCAGTTTGATGCGCCGGGGGAACACTGAAGCTTTCTTT.

At least ten counts were recorded for this clonotype. The chain carries TRBV11-2 and TRBJ1-2; 7 bases fit TRBD1. The junction had 6 bases not matched to a gene; V was cut back by 6 bases and J by 8 bases. Germline CDR1 SGHAT, CDR2 FQNNGV. The CDR3 loop spans 12 amino acids. CDR3 coding DNA: TGTGCCAGCAGTTCCCCAGGGGGAGGCTACACCTTC. Its translation: CASSSPGGGYTF.

This clonotype was seen a few times. The genes are TRBV20-1 and TRBJ2-6, with TRBD2 matching 7 bases. The junction had 10 bases not matched to a gene; V was cut back by 5 bases and J by 0 bases. Per germline, CDR1 DFQATT and CDR2 SNEGSKA (reference sequence). The CDR3 runs to 17 residues. The CDR3 reads CSAGGGTGFSGANVLTF. The CDR3 DNA reads TGCAGTGCTGGGGGGGGGACGGGTTTCTCTGGGGCCAACGTCCTGACTTTC.

This clonotype was seen at least ten times. The J gene is TRBJ2-7, the V gene TRBV12-5; TRBD2 agrees at 15 bases. This CDR3 region has 16 residues. V was pared by 8 bases and J by 1 base, with 6 bases of the junction left unmatched. Germline V gene data show CDR1 as LGHNT and CDR2 as FRNRAP. The CDR3: CASRTSGRVGSYEQYF. In DNA, the CDR3 is TGTGCTAGTAGGACTAGCGGGAGGGTGGGATCCTACGAGCAGTACTTC.

The table lists this clonotype with many counts. The chain uses TRBV12-3 or TRBV12-4 and TRBJ2-5; 9 nucleotides agree with TRBD1. This CDR3 contains 15 residues. With V trimmed by 7 bases and J by 4 bases, 10 bases remained unmatched. The CDR3 region is CASTASGQGIETQYF. The DNA of the CDR3 is TGTGCCAGCACAGCTTCGGGACAGGGTATAGAGACCCAGTACTTC.

Ten or more counts support this clonotype. The chain carries TRBV11-2 and TRBJ2-5; possible D gene TRBD2, 5 bases. There are 14 residues in the CDR3. V shed 5 bases and J shed 4 bases, with 14 bases lying between them. CDR1 SGHAT and CDR2 FQNNGV come from the germline V gene. The CDR3 nucleotides are TGTGCCAGCAGCGTAACACGGGGTCGAGAGACCCAGTACTTC. Translated: CASSVTRGRETQYF.

This clonotype was detected only a few times. DNA for the CDR3: TGTGCCAGCAGTGGGCAGGGAAGGAATACGCAGTATTTT. This sequence encodes CASSGQGRNTQYF. The rearrangement uses TRBV6-1 and TRBJ2-3; D possibly corresponds to TRBD1 (5 bases). The CDR3 has 13 residues. Germline CDR1 MNHNS, CDR2 SASEGT. Trimming left V 4 bases short and J 7 bases short, with 12 bases between.

This clonotype came up many times. The chain links TRBV27 to TRBJ2-7, with TRBD2 identical over 14 bases. Germline V gene lookup returns CDR1 MNHEY and CDR2 SMNVEV (reference sequence). V shed 2 bases, J shed 5 bases, and the junction held 8 bases outside the gene matches. The CDR3 spans 17 residues. Here the CDR3 reads CASSLKGTSGSINEQYF. CDR3 DNA sequence: TGTGCCAGCAGTTTAAAGGGGACTAGCGGGAGTATCAACGAGCAGTACTTC.

This chain uses TRBV5-4 with TRBJ2-3; tentatively, D is TRBD2 (6 bases). The CDR3 contains 15 residues. Germline lookup yields CDR1 SGHNT and CDR2 YYREEE (reference sequence). Trimming took 0 bases from V and 6 from J, leaving 14 bases between them. CDR3 coding DNA: TGTGCCAGCAGCTTGGGGGCGGGATTAGGTGATACGCAGTATTTT. Its translation: CASSLGAGLGDTQYF.

The rearrangement joins TRBV5-1 to TRBJ1-2, with D uncertain. Germline V gives CDR1 SGHRS, CDR2 YFSETQ. V lost 0 bases and J lost 2, with 8 bases in between. CDR3 length equals 14 residues. The CDR3 is CASSLDGSNYGYTF. CDR3 nucleotides: TGCGCCAGCAGCTTGGACGGATCAAACTATGGCTACACCTTC.

The J gene is TRBJ2-7, the V gene TRBV20-1, with 10 bases matching TRBD2. The CDR3 consists of 15 residues. Germline V gives CDR1 DFQATT, CDR2 SNEGSKA (reference sequence). V trimming: 2 bases; J trimming: 3 bases; junction bases outside the gene matches: 7. The CDR3 DNA reads as TGCAGTGCTAGACCCCTAGCGGGAGCGATCTACGAGCAGTACTTC. It codes for CSARPLAGAIYEQYF.

In this sample, this clonotype turned up many times. This sequence joins TRBV28 and TRBJ2-2; the D gene is possibly TRBD2 (6 bases). The germline V and J ends were trimmed by 6 bases and 1 base, with 15 bases remaining between them. CDR1 MDHEN and CDR2 SYDVKM come from the germline V gene. The CDR3 extends over 16 amino acids. The CDR3 sequence: CASSPPGLLNTGELFF. As DNA, the CDR3 is TGTGCCAGCAGCCCTCCGGGACTCCTGAACACCGGGGAGCTGTTTTTT.

DNA for the CDR3: TGCAGTGCTAGAGATCTGGTAGCGGTCCAAGAGACCCAGTACTTC. The encoded protein is CSARDLVAVQETQYF. The V call is TRBV20-1, the J call TRBJ2-5; D might be TRBD2 (6 bases). Germline CDR1 reads DFQATT; CDR2 reads SNEGSKA (reference sequence). With 0 bases removed from V and 1 base from J, the gap between germline ends came to 12 bases. The CDR3 is 15 residues long.

The J gene is TRBJ1-5, the V gene TRBV6-2 or TRBV6-3; D possibly corresponds to TRBD1 (5 bases). Germline V gives CDR1 MNHEY, CDR2 SVGEGT. V was cut by 6 bases and J by 7 bases, with 13 bases left in between. The CDR3 has 13 amino acids. In DNA form, the CDR3 reads TGTGCCAGCAGCGTTTGGGGGGGACAGCCCCAGCATTTT. This translates into CASSVWGGQPQHF.

This clonotype was detected ten times or more. The chain has TRBV7-2 and TRBJ2-7; 8 nucleotides match TRBD2. CDR3 length: 13 amino acids. CDR1 is SGHTA and CDR2 is FQGNSA in the germline V gene. V trimming: 8 bases; J trimming: 4 bases; junction bases outside the gene matches: 7. In DNA, the CDR3 is TGTGCCAGCGGGGGGGTAGCGGGGTACGAGCAGTACTTC. It codes for CASGGVAGYEQYF.

The chain uses TRBV28 and TRBJ2-2, with no clear D. This CDR3 contains 14 residues. Trimming stripped 10 bases from V and 4 bases from J, with 16 bases between. CDR1 and CDR2 (germline): MDHEN, SYDVKM. This chain's CDR3 is CATLAVGSTGELFF. CDR3 bases: TGTGCCACCTTAGCCGTCGGGTCCACCGGGGAGCTGTTTTTT.

This chain joins TRBV5-6 and TRBJ2-3; D not certain. V shed 5 bases and J shed 4 bases, with 8 bases lying between them. Germline V CDR1 and CDR2: SGHDT, YYEEEE. The CDR3 runs 12 residues. The CDR3 here is CASRRSADTQYF. As DNA, the CDR3 is TGTGCCAGCAGACGCTCCGCAGATACGCAGTATTTT.

V gene TRBV5-4 combines with J gene TRBJ2-7; TRBD1 matches 8 bases. CDR1 and CDR2 (germline): SGHNT, YYREEE (reference sequence). V dropped 4 bases and J dropped 5; count of bases not matched to a gene: 5. CDR3 size: 13 residues. The CDR3 nucleotides read TGTGCCAGCAGCGCCAGGACAGGGAACGAGCAGTACTTC. It codes for CASSARTGNEQYF.

The genes are TRBV5-4 and TRBJ2-5; D unclear. The CDR3 sequence is 14 residues long. V lost 4 bases to trimming and J lost 5 bases, with 15 bases between them. Germline V CDR1 and CDR2: SGHNT, YYREEE (reference sequence). CDR3 nucleotide sequence: TGTGCCAGCAGCCTGGACCTTAGTGGGGAGACCCAGTACTTC. Amino acid sequence: CASSLDLSGETQYF. Full variable domain (outside the CDR3, taken from reference TRBV5-4 and TRBJ2-5): ETGVTQSPTHLIKTRGQQVTLRCSSQSGHNTVSWYQQALGQGPQFIFQYYREEENGRGNFPPRFSGLQFPNYSSELNVNALELDDSALYLCASSLDLSGETQYFGPGTRLLVL.

Many counts were recorded for this clonotype. The chain has TRBV5-8 and TRBJ1-1, with D maybe TRBD1 (5 bases). The CDR3 runs 17 residues. The germline V gene has CDR1 SGHTS and CDR2 YDEGEE. Trimming removed 0 bases from V and 2 bases from J, with 17 bases in between. DNA for the CDR3: TGTGCCAGCAGCTTGGGGATACGGGGGGGTGTCAACACTGAAGCTTTCTTT. It specifies CASSLGIRGGVNTEAFF. Variable domain in full (rest from reference TRBV5-8 and TRBJ1-1): EAGVTQSPTHLIKTRGQQATLRCSPISGHTSVYWYQQALGLGLQFLLWYDEGEERNRGNFPPRFSGRQFPNYSSELNVNALELEDSALYLCASSLGIRGGVNTEAFFGQGTRLTVV.

This clonotype was detected only a few times. The gene calls are TRBV30 and TRBJ2-2; D is uncertain. Germline V gives CDR1 GTSNPN, CDR2 SVGIG (reference sequence). This CDR3 spans 12 amino acids. Trimming pared 2 bases from V and 6 bases from J, leaving 7 bases between. CDR3 DNA sequence: TGTGCCTGGAGTTCCGGCCCCGGGGAGCTGTTTTTT. Amino acid sequence: CAWSSGPGELFF.

This clonotype was recorded at least ten times. J is TRBJ2-7 and V is TRBV7-6, with D uncertain. This CDR3 contains 12 residues. Germline V gene lookup returns CDR1 SGHVS and CDR2 FNYEAQ. The V end was cut by 1 base, the J end by 5 bases, with 6 bases between. CDR3 sequence (DNA): TGTGCCAGCAGCTTAGGGTTGAACGAGCAGTACTTC. Protein sequence: CASSLGLNEQYF.

This clonotype was detected only a few times. V is TRBV28 and J is TRBJ2-3; perhaps TRBD2 as D (5 bases). Looked up from germline, CDR1 is MDHEN and CDR2 is SYDVKM. Trimming left V 10 bases short and J 1 base short, with 15 bases between. The CDR3 runs to 14 residues. The CDR3 coding sequence is TGTGCCACCCTCTGGCGGGCGGGCACAGATACGCAGTATTTT. It encodes CATLWRAGTDTQYF. Full variable domain (outside the CDR3, taken from reference TRBV28 and TRBJ2-3): DVKVTQSSRYLVKRTGEKVFLECVQDMDHENMFWYRQDPGLGLRLIYFSYDVKMKEKGDIPEGYSVSREKKERFSLILESASTNQTSMYLCATLWRAGTDTQYFGPGTRLTVL.